The next 25 T cell receptor beta chains were all read from a single sample in a study of regulatory T cells in long-lasting Graves disease. Library construction for TCR beta used iRepertoire HTBI primers and Arm-PCR of CDR3 regions. TCRdb processed the multiplex PCR reads anew with MiXCR; each CDR3 protein has one entry. Of about 530,000 distinct CDR3 sequences listed, about 16% were seen once; the top ten hold about 25%. The sample's time point: newly diagnosed GD, antithyroid drugs for less than 3 months. From PBMCs, RNA was extracted and then used to make the TCR library. These data were also filed under a second study, of T cells in Graves' hyperthyroidism and ophthalmopathy.

The specimen comprised peripheral blood mononuclear cells (PBMCs), sampled at new diagnosis, from a patient treated with antithyroid drugs. The receptor source for this set is a woman aged 35-60 years with Graves disease.

This clonotype was recorded at least ten times. V and J are TRBV6-5 and TRBJ2-2; D possibly corresponds to TRBD1 (5 bases). Germline V gene lookup returns CDR1 MNHEY and CDR2 SVGAGI. Between the trimmed V and J ends, which lost 2 bases and 5 bases, there was a span of 9 bases. CDR3 length: 14 amino acids. This chain's CDR3 is CASSYIRVTGELFF. The CDR3 coding sequence is TGTGCCAGCAGTTACATCAGGGTGACCGGGGAGCTGTTTTTT.

This clonotype was detected ten times or more. The chain employs TRBV6-1 and TRBJ2-7; a possible D gene is TRBD1 (5 bases). Germline V gene sequence: CDR1 MNHNS, CDR2 SASEGT. V lost 6 bases and J lost 2, with 11 bases in between. The length of the CDR3 is 13 residues. CDR3 nucleotide sequence: TGTGCCAGCAGGCCCCAGGGCGCCTACGAGCAGTACTTC. As protein: CASRPQGAYEQYF.

J is TRBJ1-2 and V is TRBV7-9, with TRBD1 matching 7 bases. Germline CDR1 is SEHNR and CDR2 is FQNEAQ (reference sequence). CDR3 length: 18 amino acids. V shed 5 bases, J shed 1 base, and the junction held 16 bases outside the gene matches. Here the CDR3 reads CASSAHSTGHIINYGYTF. The CDR3 region has the DNA TGTGCCAGCAGCGCCCACTCGACAGGGCACATAATTAACTATGGCTACACCTTC.

There are many counts of this clonotype. V and J are TRBV13 and TRBJ2-1; no clear D. Germline V CDR1 and CDR2: PRHDT, FYEKMQ (reference sequence). This CDR3 is 12 amino acids long. The ends were cut back, 3 bases at V and 9 bases at J, with 9 bases in the middle. The CDR3 bases are TGTGCCAGCAGCTTCTTCCGGAGTGAGCAGTTCTTC. Its translation: CASSFFRSEQFF. Variable domain in full (rest from reference TRBV13 and TRBJ2-1): AAGVIQSPRHLIKEKRETATLKCYPIPRHDTVYWYQQGPGQDPQFLISFYEKMQSDKGSIPDRFSAQQFSDYHSELNMSSLELGDSALYFCASSFFRSEQFFGPGTRLTVL.

This clonotype was seen ten or more times. The chain links TRBV11-2 to TRBJ2-3; TRBD2 agrees at 8 bases. Germline V lookup: CDR1 SGHAT, CDR2 FQNNGV. J was trimmed by 1 base and V by 2 bases; bases with no gene match: 2. There are 15 residues in the CDR3. The CDR3 DNA sequence: TGTGCCAGCAGCTTATCGCGGGGGGGCACAGATACGCAGTATTTT. This encodes CASSLSRGGTDTQYF. Full variable domain (outside the CDR3, taken from reference TRBV11-2 and TRBJ2-3): EAGVAQSPRYKIIEKRQSVAFWCNPISGHATLYWYQQILGQGPKLLIQFQNNGVVDDSQLPKDRFSAERLKGVDSTLKIQPAKLEDSAVYLCASSLSRGGTDTQYFGPGTRLTVL.

Ten or more counts support this clonotype. The chain uses TRBV2 and TRBJ2-7; 7 nucleotides agree with TRBD2. The CDR3 totals 15 residues. Losses at the gene ends were 0 bases for V and 0 bases for J; bases not matched to a gene: 2. Germline-derived CDR1 and CDR2 are SNHLY and FYNNEI. CDR3 loop: CASSEASGPSYEQYF. CDR3 DNA sequence: TGTGCCAGCAGTGAAGCTAGCGGGCCCTCCTACGAGCAGTACTTC.

The V call is TRBV28, the J call TRBJ2-3; TRBD2 matches at 7 bases. Germline CDR1 and CDR2: MDHEN and SYDVKM. The CDR3 totals 16 residues. V was pared by 3 bases and J by 2 bases, with 8 bases of the junction left unmatched. CDR3 sequence (DNA): TGTGCCAGCAGTTTTGGAAACGGGGGGTACACAGATACGCAGTATTTT. Translation gives CASSFGNGGYTDTQYF.

This clonotype was observed a few times. The rearrangement joins TRBV9 to TRBJ2-7; D unresolved. Trimming removed 4 bases from V and 4 bases from J, with 18 bases in between. This CDR3 is 15 amino acids long. Germline CDR1 is SGDLS and CDR2 is YYNGEE. The CDR3 DNA reads as TGTGCCAGCAGCCGAGGTAGGGTCCCAATGTACGAGCAGTACTTC. It is translated as CASSRGRVPMYEQYF.

This clonotype has at least ten counts. The genes are TRBV2 and TRBJ2-1, with 11 positions matching TRBD2. With 4 bases clipped from V and 0 bases from J, the junction kept 8 bases outside the gene matches. The CDR3 is 18 amino acids. CDR1 SNHLY and CDR2 FYNNEI come from the germline V gene. CDR3: CASSAASGGPRSYNEQFF. The CDR3 coding sequence is TGTGCCAGCAGTGCAGCTAGCGGGGGGCCCCGCTCCTACAATGAGCAGTTCTTC.

The rearrangement links TRBV5-1 to TRBJ2-1; 15 bases are a match to TRBD2. The V gene end was trimmed by 3 bases and the J gene end by 7 bases; junction bases not matched to a gene: 8. CDR3 length equals 17 residues. Germline V lookup: CDR1 SGHRS, CDR2 YFSETQ. In DNA, the CDR3 is TGCGCCAGCAGCTCTGGACTAGCGGGGGGGATGTGGAATGAGCAGTTCTTC. This sequence encodes CASSSGLAGGMWNEQFF.

This clonotype was observed a handful of times. The chain joins TRBV29-1 to TRBJ1-1; D ambiguous. Trimming cost V 7 bases and J 1 base, with 13 bases left between them. Germline V gives CDR1 SQVTM, CDR2 ANQGSEA. The length of the CDR3 is 13 residues. The CDR3 spells CSAVKWGNTEAFF. The DNA of the CDR3 is TGCAGCGCCGTGAAATGGGGGAACACTGAAGCTTTCTTT.

The chain has TRBV2 and TRBJ1-2; D gene unclear. Trimming removed 2 bases from V and 6 bases from J, with 19 bases in between. The CDR3 is 16 amino acids. Per germline, CDR1 SNHLY and CDR2 FYNNEI. The CDR3 sequence is CASSERITTLMHGYTF. CDR3 DNA sequence: TGTGCCAGCAGTGAACGAATTACTACGCTTATGCATGGCTACACCTTC.

The chain employs TRBV7-2 and TRBJ1-6, with unresolved D. The germline CDR1 and CDR2 sequences are SGHTA and FQGNSA. The CDR3 length is 14 residues. The V gene lost 7 bases and the J gene lost 7 bases, with 14 bases spanning the gap. The CDR3 loop reads CASTPGGGNSPLHF. CDR3 nucleotide sequence: TGTGCCAGCACCCCCGGTGGAGGAAATTCACCCCTCCACTTT.

The J gene is TRBJ2-3, the V gene TRBV10-2; D tentatively reads TRBD1 or TRBD2 (6 bases each). Trimming cost V 4 bases and J 8 bases, with 10 bases left between them. Per germline, CDR1 WSHSY and CDR2 SAAADI. The CDR3 is made up of 12 amino acids. The CDR3 bases are TGCGCCAGCAGTGGGGGGCGGGGTACGCAGTATTTT. It yields the protein CASSGGRGTQYF.

This clonotype was found a few times. This chain joins TRBV18 and TRBJ2-2; weak D call: TRBD1 (6 bases). There are 15 residues in the CDR3. V was pared by 5 bases and J by 5 bases, with 15 bases between. The germline gives CDR1 KGHSH, CDR2 LQKENI. CDR3 bases: TGTGCCAGCTCAAAGGCAGGGGATAGAACCGGGGAGCTGTTTTTT. Translation: CASSKAGDRTGELFF. The complete variable domain, with remaining parts taken from reference TRBV18 and TRBJ2-2, reads NAGVMQNPRHLVRRRGQEARLRCSPMKGHSHVYWYRQLPEEGLKFMVYLQKENIIDESGMPKERFSAEFPKEGPSILRIQQVVRGDSAAYFCASSKAGDRTGELFFGEGSRLTVL.

This clonotype was counted a few times. The chain recombines TRBV19 with TRBJ2-7; tentatively, D is TRBD1 (5 bases). Trimming removed 5 bases from V and 6 bases from J, with 14 bases in between. This CDR3 contains 13 residues. Germline V gene lookup returns CDR1 LNHDA and CDR2 SQIVND (reference sequence). CDR3 sequence: CASSGRAAGEQYF. The CDR3 region has the DNA TGTGCCAGTAGTGGCAGGGCCGCTGGCGAGCAGTACTTC.

The table lists this clonotype with many counts. The genes are TRBV12-3 or TRBV12-4 and TRBJ1-2, with D perhaps TRBD1 (5 bases). The CDR3 sequence is 12 residues long. Trimming cost V 7 bases and J 4 bases, with 10 bases left between them. The CDR3 loop is CASTTGTYGYTF. The DNA for the CDR3 is TGTGCCAGCACAACCGGGACCTATGGCTACACCTTC.

The chain combines TRBV7-9 with TRBJ2-7; perhaps TRBD1 as D (7 bases). The CDR3 spans 13 residues. The V end was cut by 5 bases, the J end by 5 bases, with 13 bases between. Germline lookup yields CDR1 SEHNR and CDR2 FQNEAQ (reference sequence). CDR3 DNA: TGTGCCAGCAGCCCAGGGGGGACCCACGAGCAGTACTTC. This sequence encodes CASSPGGTHEQYF.

This rearrangement joins TRBV6-2 or TRBV6-3 to TRBJ2-7, with 9 nucleotides matching TRBD1. Germline V lookup: CDR1 MNHEY, CDR2 SVGEGT. The CDR3 consists of 16 residues. V gave up 5 bases and J gave up 2 bases; unmatched junction bases: 10. The CDR3 region is CASSENRDRDPYEQYF. CDR3 DNA sequence: TGTGCCAGCAGTGAGAACCGGGACAGGGACCCCTACGAGCAGTACTTC.

This clonotype was detected ten times or more. This chain joins TRBV3-1 and TRBJ1-2; 7 nucleotides match TRBD1. Trimming cost V 5 bases and J 5 bases; bases outside gene matches: 8. CDR1 LGHDT and CDR2 YNNKEL come from the germline V gene (reference sequence). The CDR3 is 14 residues long. CDR3 nucleotides: TGTGCCAGCAGCTTCAGGGGGGGATCATATGGCTACACCTTC. It translates to CASSFRGGSYGYTF.

In its sample, this clonotype was seen many times. The chain combines TRBV2 with TRBJ2-7; tentatively, D is TRBD1 (5 bases). The CDR3 has 15 residues. V was pared by 2 bases and J by 2 bases, with 13 bases between. Germline CDR1 SNHLY, CDR2 FYNNEI. CDR3 in DNA: TGTGCCAGCAGTGAATGGGCAGGGTCACCCTACGAGCAGTACTTC. This encodes CASSEWAGSPYEQYF. Using reference TRBV2 and TRBJ2-7 for the parts outside the CDR3, the full variable domain is EPEVTQTPSHQVTQMGQEVILRCVPISNHLYFYWYRQILGQKVEFLVSFYNNEISEKSEIFDDQFSVERPDGSNFTLKIRSTKLEDSAMYFCASSEWAGSPYEQYFGPGTRLTVT.

This clonotype was seen repeatedly, ten times or more. The chain couples TRBV3-1 to TRBJ2-2; TRBD2 might be the D (6 bases). CDR3 size: 15 residues. V was trimmed by 3 bases and J by 5 bases, leaving 13 bases between them. CDR1 and CDR2 (germline): LGHDT, YNNKEL (reference sequence). The CDR3 nucleotides read TGTGCCAGCAGCCACGGTAGCGGAATAACCGGGGAGCTGTTTTTT. Translated: CASSHGSGITGELFF.

Comments on this clonotype: A read error is possible here, since a much larger clone lies one base away. Likely a read error: the CDR3 ends without its conserved phenylalanine or tryptophan. DNA of the CDR3: TGTGCCAGCAGTTCGAACAGGGGGAGTCAGCCCCAGCATCTT. Translated: CASSSNRGSQPQHL. V and J are TRBV5-6 and TRBJ1-5; 8 positions match TRBD1. From germline, CDR1 is SGHDT and CDR2 YYEEEE. The J segment lost 6 bases and the V segment lost 5 bases, leaving 7 bases of the junction unmatched. This CDR3 spans 14 amino acids.

This clonotype was detected many times. The chain joins TRBV6-2 or TRBV6-3 to TRBJ1-6; no clear D gene. Germline CDR1 and CDR2: MNHEY and SVGEGT. The V gene lost 0 bases and the J gene lost 8 bases, with 11 bases spanning the gap. This CDR3 comprises 15 residues. Here the CDR3 reads CASSYSRPWDSPLHF. The CDR3 coding sequence is TGTGCCAGCAGTTACTCGAGGCCATGGGATTCACCCCTCCACTTT.

This clonotype has ten or more counts. The chain carries TRBV12-3 or TRBV12-4 and TRBJ2-5; 9 nucleotides line up with TRBD2. V shed 3 bases, J shed 5 bases, and the junction held 4 bases outside the gene matches. The CDR3 sequence is 14 residues long. The DNA for the CDR3 is TGTGCCAGCAGTTTTGCGGGGGGGCTGGAGACCCAGTACTTC. This translates into CASSFAGGLETQYF.